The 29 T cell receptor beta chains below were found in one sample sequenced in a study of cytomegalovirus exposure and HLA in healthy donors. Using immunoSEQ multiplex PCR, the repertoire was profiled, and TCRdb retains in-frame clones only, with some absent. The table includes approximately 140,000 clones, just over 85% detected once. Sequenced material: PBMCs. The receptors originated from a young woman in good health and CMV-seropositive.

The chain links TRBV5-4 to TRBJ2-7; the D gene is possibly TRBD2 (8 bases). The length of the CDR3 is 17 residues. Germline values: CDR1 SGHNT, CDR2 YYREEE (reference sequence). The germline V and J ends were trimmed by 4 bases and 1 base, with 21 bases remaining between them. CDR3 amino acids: CASSPQGGLGSSYEQYF. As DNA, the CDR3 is TGTGCCAGCAGCCCGCAGGGGGGACTAGGGTCGTCCTACGAGCAGTACTTC.

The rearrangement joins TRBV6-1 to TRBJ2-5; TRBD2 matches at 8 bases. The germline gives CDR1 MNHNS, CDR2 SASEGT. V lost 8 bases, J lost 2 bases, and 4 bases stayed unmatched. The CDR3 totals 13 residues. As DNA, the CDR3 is TGTGCCAGCGGACTAGCTTTTCAAGAGACCCAGTACTTC. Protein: CASGLAFQETQYF.

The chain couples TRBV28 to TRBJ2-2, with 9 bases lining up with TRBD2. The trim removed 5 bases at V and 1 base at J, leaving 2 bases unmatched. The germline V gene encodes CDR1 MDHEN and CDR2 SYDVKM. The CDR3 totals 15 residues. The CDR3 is CASSPLAGNTGELFF. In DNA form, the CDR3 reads TGTGCCAGCAGTCCACTAGCGGGGAACACCGGGGAGCTGTTTTTT.

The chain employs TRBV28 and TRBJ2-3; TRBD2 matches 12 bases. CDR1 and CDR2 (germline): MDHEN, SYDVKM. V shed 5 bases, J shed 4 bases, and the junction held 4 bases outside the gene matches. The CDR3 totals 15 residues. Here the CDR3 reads CASSLAGGQADTQYF. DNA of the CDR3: TGTGCCAGCAGTCTAGCGGGGGGGCAGGCAGATACGCAGTATTTT.

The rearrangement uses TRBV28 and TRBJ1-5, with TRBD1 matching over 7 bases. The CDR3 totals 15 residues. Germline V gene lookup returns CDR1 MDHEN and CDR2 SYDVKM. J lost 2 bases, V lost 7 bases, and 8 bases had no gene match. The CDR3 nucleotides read TGTGCCAGCAAGACCCGAGGACAGGGCAATCAGCCCCAGCATTTT. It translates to CASKTRGQGNQPQHF. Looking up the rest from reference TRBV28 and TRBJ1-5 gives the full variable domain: DVKVTQSSRYLVKRTGEKVFLECVQDMDHENMFWYRQDPGLGLRLIYFSYDVKMKEKGDIPEGYSVSREKKERFSLILESASTNQTSMYLCASKTRGQGNQPQHFGDGTRLSIL.

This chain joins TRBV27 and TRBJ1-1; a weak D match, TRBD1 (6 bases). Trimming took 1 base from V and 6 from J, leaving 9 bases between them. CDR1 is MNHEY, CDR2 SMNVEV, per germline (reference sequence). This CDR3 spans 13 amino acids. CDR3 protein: CASSLLGASEAFF. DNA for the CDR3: TGTGCCAGCAGTTTATTGGGGGCATCTGAAGCTTTCTTT.

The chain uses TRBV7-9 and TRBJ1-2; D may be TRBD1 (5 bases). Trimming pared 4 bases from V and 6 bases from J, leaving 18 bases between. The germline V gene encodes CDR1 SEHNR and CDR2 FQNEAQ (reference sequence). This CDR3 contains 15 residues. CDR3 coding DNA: TGTGCCAGCAGCTCCGGTTGGGGCGCGTCTGATGGCTACACCTTC. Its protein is CASSSGWGASDGYTF.

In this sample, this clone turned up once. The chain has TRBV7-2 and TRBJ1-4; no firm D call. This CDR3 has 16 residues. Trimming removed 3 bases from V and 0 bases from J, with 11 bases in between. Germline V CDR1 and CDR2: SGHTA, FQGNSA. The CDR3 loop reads CASSLLGPATNEKLFF. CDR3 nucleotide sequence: TGTGCCAGCAGCTTGCTGGGCCCCGCAACTAATGAAAAACTGTTTTTT.

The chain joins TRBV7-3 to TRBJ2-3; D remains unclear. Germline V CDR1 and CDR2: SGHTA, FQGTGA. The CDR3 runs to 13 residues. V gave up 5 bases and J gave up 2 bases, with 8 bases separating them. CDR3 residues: CASSPPSTDTQYF. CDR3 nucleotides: TGTGCCAGCAGCCCCCCGTCCACAGATACGCAGTATTTT.

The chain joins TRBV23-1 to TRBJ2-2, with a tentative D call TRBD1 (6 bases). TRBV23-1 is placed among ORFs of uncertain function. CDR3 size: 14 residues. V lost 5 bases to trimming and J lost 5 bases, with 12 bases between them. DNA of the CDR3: TGCGCCAGCAGTAATCCTACAGGGACCGGGGAGCTGTTTTTT. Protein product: CASSNPTGTGELFF.

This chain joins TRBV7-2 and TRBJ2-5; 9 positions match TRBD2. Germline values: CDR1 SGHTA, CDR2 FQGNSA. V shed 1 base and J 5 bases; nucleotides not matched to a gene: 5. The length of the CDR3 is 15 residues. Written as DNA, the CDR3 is TGTGCCAGCAGCTTAGGACTAGCGGTTAGGGAGACCCAGTACTTC. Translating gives CASSLGLAVRETQYF.

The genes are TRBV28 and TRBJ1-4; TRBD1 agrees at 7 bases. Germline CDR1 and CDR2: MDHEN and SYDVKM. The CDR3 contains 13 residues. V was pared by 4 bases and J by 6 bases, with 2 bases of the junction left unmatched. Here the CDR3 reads CASSSGGDEKLFF. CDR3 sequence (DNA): TGTGCCAGCAGTTCAGGGGGAGATGAAAAACTGTTTTTT.

The CDR3 sequence is CASSFSGTGNEKLFF. For the CDR3, the DNA is TGTGCCAGCAGTTTCTCCGGGACAGGGAATGAAAAACTGTTTTTT. The gene calls are TRBV28 and TRBJ1-4, with 9 bases matching TRBD1. The CDR3 contains 15 residues. The germline gives CDR1 MDHEN, CDR2 SYDVKM. J was trimmed by 5 bases and V by 3 bases; bases with no gene match: 4.

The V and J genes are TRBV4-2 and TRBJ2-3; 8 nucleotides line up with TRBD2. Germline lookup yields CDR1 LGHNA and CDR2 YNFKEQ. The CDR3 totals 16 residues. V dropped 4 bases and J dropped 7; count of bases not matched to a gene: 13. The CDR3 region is CASSLPGSGGSNTQYF. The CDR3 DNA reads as TGTGCCAGCAGCCTCCCGGGGAGCGGGGGAAGTAATACGCAGTATTTT.

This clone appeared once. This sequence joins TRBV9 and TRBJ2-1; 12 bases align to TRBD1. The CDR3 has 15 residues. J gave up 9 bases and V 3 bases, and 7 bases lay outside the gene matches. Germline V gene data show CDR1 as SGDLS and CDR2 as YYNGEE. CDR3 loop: CASSASGTGGFEQFF. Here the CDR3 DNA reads TGTGCCAGCAGCGCGTCCGGGACAGGGGGCTTTGAGCAGTTCTTC.

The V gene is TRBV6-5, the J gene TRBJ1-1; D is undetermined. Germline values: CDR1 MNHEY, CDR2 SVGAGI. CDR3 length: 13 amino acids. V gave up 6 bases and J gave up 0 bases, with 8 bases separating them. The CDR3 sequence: CASSYDMNTEAFF. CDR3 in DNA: TGTGCCAGCAGCTACGACATGAACACTGAAGCTTTCTTT.

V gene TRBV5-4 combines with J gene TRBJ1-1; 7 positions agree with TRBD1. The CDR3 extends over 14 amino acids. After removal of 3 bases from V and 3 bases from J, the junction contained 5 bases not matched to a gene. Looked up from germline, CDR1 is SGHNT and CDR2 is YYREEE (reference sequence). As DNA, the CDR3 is TGTGCCAGCAGCTCCAGGGGGTCAGACACTGAAGCTTTCTTT. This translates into CASSSRGSDTEAFF.

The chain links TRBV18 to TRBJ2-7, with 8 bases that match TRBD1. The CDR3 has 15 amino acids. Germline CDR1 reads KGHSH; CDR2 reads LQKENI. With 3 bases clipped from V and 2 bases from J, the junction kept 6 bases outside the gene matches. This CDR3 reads CASSPGQGGTYEQYF. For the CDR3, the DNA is TGTGCCAGCTCACCTGGACAGGGCGGCACCTACGAGCAGTACTTC.

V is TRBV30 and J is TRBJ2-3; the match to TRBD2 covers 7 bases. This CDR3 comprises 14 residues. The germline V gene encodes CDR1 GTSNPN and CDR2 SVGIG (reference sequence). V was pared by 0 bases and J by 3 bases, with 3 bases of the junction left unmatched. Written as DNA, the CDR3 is TGTGCCTGGAGTGTAGGCGGGGGTACAGATACGCAGTATTTT. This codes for CAWSVGGGTDTQYF.

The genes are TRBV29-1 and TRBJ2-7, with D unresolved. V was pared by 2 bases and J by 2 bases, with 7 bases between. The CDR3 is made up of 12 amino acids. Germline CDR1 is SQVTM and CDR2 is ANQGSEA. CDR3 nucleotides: TGCAGCGTTGAAAAGGAGACCTACGAGCAGTACTTC. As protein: CSVEKETYEQYF.

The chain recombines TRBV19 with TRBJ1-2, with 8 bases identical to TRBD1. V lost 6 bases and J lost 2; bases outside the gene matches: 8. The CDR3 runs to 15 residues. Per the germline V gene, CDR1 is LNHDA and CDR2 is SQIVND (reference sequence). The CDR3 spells CASRAWTGSNYGYTF. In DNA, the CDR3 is TGTGCCAGTAGGGCCTGGACAGGGTCCAACTATGGCTACACCTTC.

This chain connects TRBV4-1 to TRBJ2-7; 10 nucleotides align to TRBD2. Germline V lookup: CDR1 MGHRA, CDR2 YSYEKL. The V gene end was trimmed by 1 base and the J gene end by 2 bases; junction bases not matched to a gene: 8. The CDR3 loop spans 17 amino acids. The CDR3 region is CASSQGGSGGPPYEQYF. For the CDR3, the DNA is TGCGCCAGCAGCCAAGGTGGTAGCGGGGGGCCCCCCTACGAGCAGTACTTC.

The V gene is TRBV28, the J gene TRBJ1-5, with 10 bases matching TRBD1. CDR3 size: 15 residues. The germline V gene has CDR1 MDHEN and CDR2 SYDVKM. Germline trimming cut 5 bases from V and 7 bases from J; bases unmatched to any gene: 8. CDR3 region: CASSLLTGGLQPQHF. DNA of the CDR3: TGTGCCAGCAGTCTATTGACAGGGGGCTTGCAGCCCCAGCATTTT.

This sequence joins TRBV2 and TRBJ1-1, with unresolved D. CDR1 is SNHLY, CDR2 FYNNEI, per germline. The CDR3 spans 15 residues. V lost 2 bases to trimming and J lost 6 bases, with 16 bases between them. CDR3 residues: CASSERREVAAEAFF. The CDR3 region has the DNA TGTGCCAGCAGTGAAAGGAGAGAGGTGGCCGCTGAAGCTTTCTTT.

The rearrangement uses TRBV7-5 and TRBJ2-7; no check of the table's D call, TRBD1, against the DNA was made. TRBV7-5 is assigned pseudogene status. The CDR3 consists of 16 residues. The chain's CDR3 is CARSLSRPVSGYEQYF. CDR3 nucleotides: TGTGCCAGAAGCTTATCACGACCCGTTTCAGGTTACGAGCAGTACTTC.

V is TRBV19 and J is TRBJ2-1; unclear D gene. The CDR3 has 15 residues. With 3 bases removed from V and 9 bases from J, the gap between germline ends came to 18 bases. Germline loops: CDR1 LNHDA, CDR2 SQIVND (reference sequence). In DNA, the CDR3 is TGTGCCAGTAGTATTTCGTCTAGAATGTTGATTGAGCAGTTCTTC. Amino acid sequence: CASSISSRMLIEQFF. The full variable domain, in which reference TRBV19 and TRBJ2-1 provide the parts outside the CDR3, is DGGITQSPKYLFRKEGQNVTLSCEQNLNHDAMYWYRQDPGQGLRLIYYSQIVNDFQKGDIAEGYSVSREKKESFPLTVTSAQKNPTAFYLCASSISSRMLIEQFFGPGTRLTVL.

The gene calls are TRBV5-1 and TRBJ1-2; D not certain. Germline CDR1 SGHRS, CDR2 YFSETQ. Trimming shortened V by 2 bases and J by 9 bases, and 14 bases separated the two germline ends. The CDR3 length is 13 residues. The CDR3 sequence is CASSLSPEARYTF. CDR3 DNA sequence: TGCGCCAGCAGCTTAAGCCCCGAGGCTCGCTACACCTTC.

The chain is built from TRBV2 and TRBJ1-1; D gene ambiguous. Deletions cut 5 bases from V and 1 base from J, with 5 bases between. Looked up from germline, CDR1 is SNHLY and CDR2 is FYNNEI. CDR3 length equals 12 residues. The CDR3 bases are TGTGCCAGCAGTTCGGGGAACACTGAAGCTTTCTTT. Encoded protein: CASSSGNTEAFF.

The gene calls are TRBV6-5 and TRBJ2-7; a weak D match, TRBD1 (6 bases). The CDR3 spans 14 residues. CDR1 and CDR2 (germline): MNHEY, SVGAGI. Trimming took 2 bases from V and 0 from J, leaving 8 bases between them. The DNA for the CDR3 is TGTGCCAGCAGTTACCGGGACAACTCCTACGAGCAGTACTTC. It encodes CASSYRDNSYEQYF.